These 8 T cell receptor beta chains were all obtained from the same sample, sequenced in a study of blood T cell repertoires in COVID-19. Data came from immunoSEQ multiplex PCR; TCRdb stores just in-frame clones and leaves some out. The sample lists hundreds of thousands of clones; roughly 90% were seen once. Sequencing was done on a sample of peripheral blood. The receptor set was obtained from a woman in her 30s with active or convalescent COVID-19.

This chain connects TRBV2 to TRBJ2-3, with D perhaps TRBD2 (6 bases). The length of the CDR3 is 14 residues. The germline V gene encodes CDR1 SNHLY and CDR2 FYNNEI. Trimming stripped 8 bases from V and 6 bases from J, with 18 bases between. This CDR3 reads CASRGDVTTDTQYF. The CDR3 bases are TGTGCCAGCCGCGGGGATGTAACTACGGATACGCAGTATTTT. Together with reference TRBV2 and TRBJ2-3, the CDR3 gives the full variable domain: EPEVTQTPSHQVTQMGQEVILRCVPISNHLYFYWYRQILGQKVEFLVSFYNNEISEKSEIFDDQFSVERPDGSNFTLKIRSTKLEDSAMYFCASRGDVTTDTQYFGPGTRLTVL.

The rearrangement joins TRBV5-1 to TRBJ1-4; tentatively, D is TRBD1 (6 bases). Deletions cut 1 base from V and 8 bases from J, with 15 bases between. The CDR3 loop spans 15 amino acids. Looked up from germline, CDR1 is SGHRS and CDR2 is YFSETQ. CDR3 sequence (DNA): TGCGCCAGCAGCTTGTATGGGGGCCCTGAGGAAAAACTGTTTTTT. It is translated as CASSLYGGPEEKLFF.

The rearrangement joins TRBV11-2 to TRBJ2-1; 10 nucleotides line up with TRBD2. The CDR3 loop spans 18 amino acids. CDR1 is SGHAT and CDR2 is FQNNGV in the germline V gene. The V gene end was trimmed by 0 bases and the J gene end by 3 bases; junction bases not matched to a gene: 8. CDR3 coding DNA: TGTGCCAGCAGCTTAGAGTCTCTAGCGGGAGTATTCTACAATGAGCAGTTCTTC. Its translation is CASSLESLAGVFYNEQFF.

The rearrangement joins TRBV27 to TRBJ2-7; TRBD1 matches 9 bases. The CDR3 has 13 amino acids. Per germline, CDR1 MNHEY and CDR2 SMNVEV (reference sequence). J gave up 5 bases and V 4 bases, and 3 bases lay outside the gene matches. Written as DNA, the CDR3 is TGTGCCAGCAGTTACGGACAGGGGAACGAGCAGTACTTC. Amino acids: CASSYGQGNEQYF.

This clone appeared once. J is TRBJ1-2 and V is TRBV6-4; D gene unclear. The CDR3 contains 12 residues. Trimming removed 2 bases from V and 8 bases from J, with 9 bases in between. CDR1 and CDR2 (germline): MRHNA, SNTAGT. CDR3 coding DNA: TGTGCCAGCAGTGACGGCCCTTGGGGCTACACCTTC. Its translation is CASSDGPWGYTF.

The rearrangement links TRBV18 to TRBJ1-1; TRBD1 agrees at 8 bases. Germline loops: CDR1 KGHSH, CDR2 LQKENI. Trimming removed 5 bases from V and 6 bases from J; junction bases left unmatched: 8. The CDR3 has 14 residues. Here the CDR3 reads CASSADRGKAEAFF. The CDR3 DNA sequence: TGTGCCAGCTCAGCAGACAGGGGCAAGGCTGAAGCTTTCTTT.

The CDR3 DNA reads TGTGCCAGCAGCAACCTCCCGGGACTAGCGGTAAACAATGAGCAGTTCTTC. It specifies CASSNLPGLAVNNEQFF. The gene calls are TRBV21-1 and TRBJ2-1; the table names TRBD2, a call not compared with the DNA. TRBV21-1 is assigned pseudogene status. The CDR3 sequence is 17 residues long.

This chain uses TRBV29-1 with TRBJ2-1, with D possibly being TRBD1 (5 bases). Trimming took off 6 bases at V and 6 bases at J, with 18 bases between the two ends. This CDR3 has 14 residues. The germline V gene has CDR1 SQVTM and CDR2 ANQGSEA. CDR3 nucleotide sequence: TGCAGCGTCAAGCTCTGGCAGGGCATCAATGAGCAGTTCTTC. This encodes CSVKLWQGINEQFF.